Listed below are T cell receptor beta chains from one sample, sequenced in a study of T-cell memory formation after mild COVID-19. From the 5' RACE reads, TCRdb called clonotypes with MiXCR, one entry per CDR3 protein. The sample has 470,000 or so distinct CDR3 sequences; roughly 25% are singletons. Input material: PBMCs or a T cell subset sorted from them (not recorded which). These receptors all stem from an adult woman who had mild COVID-19 (a few samples of this study predate the infection). Cell type and time point are not known. The CDR3 runs from the conserved cysteine through the conserved F or W. A D gene is named only where the DNA matches it firmly. Not every row has a clone size; where given, it reads once, few, many or a size class.

clone size	CDR3 length	D gene	J gene	V gene	CDR3 protein	CDR3 DNA
NA	17	TRBD2	TRBJ2-2	TRBV9	CASSGRAGATFTGELFF	TGTGCCAGCAGCGGCAGAGCGGGGGCCACGTTCACCGGGGAGCTGTTTTTT
many	12	NA	TRBJ1-2	TRBV12-3/TRBV12-4	CASSPDSYGYTF	TGTGCCAGCAGTCCCGACAGCTATGGCTACACCTTC
few	18	NA	TRBJ2-3	TRBV2	CASSPDWTQIRTTDTQYF	TGTGCCAGCAGTCCGGACTGGACCCAAATCCGAACCACAGATACGCAGTATTTT
few	14	NA	TRBJ2-7	TRBV9	CASSVVERHYEQYF	TGTGCCAGCAGCGTAGTCGAGCGCCACTACGAGCAGTACTTC
NA	13	NA	TRBJ1-5	TRBV12-3/TRBV12-4	CASSFRPSQPQHF	TGTGCCAGCAGTTTTAGGCCGAGTCAGCCCCAGCATTTT
NA	14	NA	TRBJ2-7	TRBV10-3	CAISDPRTAYEQYF	TGTGCCATCAGTGACCCTCGGACAGCCTACGAGCAGTACTTC
few	14	NA	TRBJ2-7	TRBV29-1	CSVAPQGSSYEQYF	TGCAGCGTGGCTCCTCAGGGAAGCTCCTACGAGCAGTACTTC
NA	18	TRBD2	TRBJ2-1	TRBV6-1	CASTLQAGGPSVYNEQFF	TGTGCCAGCACCCTTCAAGCGGGAGGGCCCTCGGTGTACAATGAGCAGTTCTTC
NA	14	NA	TRBJ1-1	TRBV4-1	CASSQERAGTEAFF	TGCGCCAGCAGCCAAGAGAGGGCAGGGACTGAAGCTTTCTTT
few	15	NA	TRBJ2-7	TRBV5-5	CASSSRDTPSYEQYF	TGTGCCAGCAGCTCTCGGGACACCCCCTCCTACGAGCAGTACTTC
few	14	NA	TRBJ2-2	TRBV7-2	CASSHGTTTGELFF	TGTGCCAGCAGCCACGGGACAACCACCGGGGAGCTGTTTTTT
NA	15	NA	TRBJ2-4	TRBV14	CASSFLGAPENIQYF	TGTGCCAGCAGCTTCCTAGGGGCTCCCGAAAACATTCAGTACTTC
NA	14	TRBD1	TRBJ2-1	TRBV5-6	CASSSSDRGLEQFF	TGTGCCAGCAGCTCCTCCGACAGGGGGCTTGAGCAGTTCTTC
few	15	NA	TRBJ1-1	TRBV7-8	CASSSTLPRNTEAFF	TGTGCCAGCAGCTCAACACTCCCCAGGAACACTGAAGCTTTCTTT
few	13	NA	TRBJ2-5	TRBV7-8	CASSLDHEETQYF	TGTGCCAGCAGCTTAGACCACGAAGAGACCCAGTACTTC
NA	16	TRBD2	TRBJ2-7	TRBV9	CASSVGVTGGRYEQYF	TGTGCCAGCAGCGTCGGAGTTACGGGGGGGCGCTACGAGCAGTACTTC
NA	13	NA	TRBJ2-3	TRBV7-9	CASIPGPEDTQYF	TGTGCCAGCATCCCGGGCCCGGAAGATACGCAGTATTTT
many	13	TRBD1	TRBJ2-1	TRBV12-3/TRBV12-4	CASSLGQRDRLVF	TGTGCCAGCAGTTTAGGGCAACGGGACAGGCTGGTCTTC
few	13	TRBD1	TRBJ1-5	TRBV19	CASRDRGPLPQHF	TGTGCCAGTAGAGACAGGGGTCCATTGCCCCAGCATTTT
few	10	NA	TRBJ1-1	TRBV20-1	CSAGAPEAFF	TGCAGTGCGGGAGCTCCTGAAGCTTTCTTT
NA	15	TRBD1	TRBJ2-7	TRBV6-6	CASRAGTGASYEQYF	TGTGCCAGCAGGGCCGGGACAGGGGCATCCTACGAGCAGTACTTC
NA	14	NA	TRBJ2-7	TRBV12-3/TRBV12-4	CASTMGDLRAEQYF	TGTGCCAGCACCATGGGGGACCTACGCGCCGAGCAGTACTTC
few	14	NA	TRBJ2-7	TRBV15	CATSRAGFGYEQYF	TGTGCCACCAGCAGAGCTGGGTTCGGGTACGAGCAGTACTTC
NA	11	NA	TRBJ1-1	TRBV4-1	CASSQGYRAFF	TGCGCCAGCAGCCAAGGGTATAGAGCTTTCTTT
few	13	NA	TRBJ1-1	TRBV20-1	CSALQDRNTEAFF	TGCAGTGCTCTACAGGACAGGAACACTGAAGCTTTCTTT
NA	12	NA	TRBJ1-2	TRBV7-2	CAIMTGPYGYTF	TGTGCCATAATGACAGGCCCCTATGGCTACACCTTC
few	15	TRBD2	TRBJ2-3	TRBV4-2	CASSRGLAEPDTQYF	TGTGCCAGCAGCCGCGGACTAGCGGAGCCCGATACGCAGTATTTT
NA	16	TRBD1	TRBJ1-4	TRBV3-1	CASSQDSGTGGEKLFF	TGTGCCAGCAGCCAAGACTCAGGGACAGGAGGCGAAAAACTGTTTTTT
few	14	NA	TRBJ1-1	TRBV3-1	CASSQASRYTEAFF	TGTGCCAGCAGCCAAGCTTCCAGGTACACTGAAGCTTTCTTT
few	21	TRBD1	TRBJ1-2	TRBV9	CASSVYRSTSRTGAIDYGYTF	TGTGCCAGCAGCGTATACCGATCGACGTCTAGAACAGGGGCTATCGACTATGGCTACACCTTC
few	15	NA	TRBJ2-5	TRBV10-3	CAISESGTPQETQYF	TGTGCCATCAGTGAGTCAGGGACACCCCAAGAGACCCAGTACTTC
few	18	TRBD1	TRBJ1-1	TRBV12-3/TRBV12-4	CASTQPRDRAMMNTEAFF	TGTGCCAGCACCCAACCCCGGGACAGGGCTATGATGAACACTGAAGCTTTCTTT
NA	14	NA	TRBJ2-5	TRBV12-3/TRBV12-4	CASSFEGEEETQYF	TGTGCCAGCAGTTTTGAGGGTGAGGAAGAGACCCAGTACTTC
NA	13	NA	TRBJ2-3	TRBV24-1	CATSEPSTDTQYF	TGTGCCACCAGTGAGCCTAGCACAGATACGCAGTATTTT
many	16	NA	TRBJ2-5	TRBV7-9	CASSLGGVLVQETQYF	TGTGCCAGCAGCTTAGGAGGGGTTCTGGTCCAAGAGACCCAGTACTTC
NA	14	TRBD2	TRBJ2-7	TRBV5-1	CASNMGGRGEQQYF	TGCGCCAGCAACATGGGGGGACGGGGGGAGCAGCAGTACTTC
few	16	TRBD2	TRBJ2-1	TRBV24-1	CATSDLSGRAYNEQFF	TGTGCCACCAGTGACCTCAGCGGGAGGGCCTACAATGAGCAGTTCTTC
NA	14	NA	TRBJ2-3	TRBV20-1	CSAKRGPPTDTQYF	TGCAGTGCTAAGAGAGGGCCCCCGACGGATACGCAGTATTTT
few	18	NA	TRBJ1-3	TRBV7-9	CASSPGAGRVGQRNTIYF	TGTGCCAGCAGCCCGGGGGCAGGAAGAGTTGGGCAGCGAAACACCATATATTTT
few	15	TRBD2	TRBJ2-1	TRBV9	CASRGSGSSYNEQFF	TGTGCCAGCAGAGGGAGCGGGAGCTCCTACAATGAGCAGTTCTTC
NA	13	NA	TRBJ1-1	TRBV12-3/TRBV12-4	CASSAQENTEAFF	TGTGCCAGCAGTGCACAGGAGAACACTGAAGCTTTCTTT
few	14	TRBD2	TRBJ2-7	TRBV27	CASTLRGGYYEQYF	TGTGCCAGCACCCTCCGGGGGGGCTACTACGAGCAGTACTTC
NA	15	TRBD2	TRBJ2-2	TRBV30	CAWSVRGDWTGELFF	TGTGCCTGGAGTGTACGGGGGGATTGGACCGGGGAGCTGTTTTTT
many	13	NA	TRBJ2-3	TRBV7-2	CASSLGVTDTQYF	TGTGCCAGCAGCTTAGGTGTCACAGATACGCAGTATTTT
NA	15	NA	TRBJ2-3	TRBV5-1	CASSPAAISTDTQYF	TGCGCCAGCAGCCCGGCGGCGATTAGCACAGATACGCAGTATTTT